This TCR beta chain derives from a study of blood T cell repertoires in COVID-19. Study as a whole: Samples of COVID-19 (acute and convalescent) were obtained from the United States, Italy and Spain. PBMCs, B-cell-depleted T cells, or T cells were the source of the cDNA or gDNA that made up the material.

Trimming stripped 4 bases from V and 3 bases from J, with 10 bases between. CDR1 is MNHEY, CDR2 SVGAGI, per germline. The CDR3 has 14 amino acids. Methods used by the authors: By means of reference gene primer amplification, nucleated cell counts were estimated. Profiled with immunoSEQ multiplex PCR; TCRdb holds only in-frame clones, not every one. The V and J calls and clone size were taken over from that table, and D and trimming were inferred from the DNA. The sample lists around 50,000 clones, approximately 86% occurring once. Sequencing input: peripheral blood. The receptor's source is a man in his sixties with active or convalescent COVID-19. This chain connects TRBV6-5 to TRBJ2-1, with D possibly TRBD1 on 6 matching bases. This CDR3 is CASSSWTVYNEQFF. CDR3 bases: TGTGCCAGCAGTTCCTGGACAGTCTACAATGAGCAGTTCTTC.